One TCR beta chain is described in this entry. The antigen is undetermined. Specified time point: identical roughly 10-day culture without peptide (control). Cells were stimulated nine to eleven days with each of roughly 7 ELISpot-reactive neoantigens. These data originate in a study of PD-1 blockade in mismatch repair-deficient tumors. Only in-frame clones appear in the TCRdb table, and some are missing; sequencing was by immunoSEQ multiplex PCR. The sample holds some 15,000 clones, 85% to 90% seen once. CDR1 LNHDA and CDR2 SQIVND come from the germline V gene (reference sequence). Trimming shortened V by 6 bases and J by 7 bases, and 22 bases separated the two germline ends. The CDR3 is made up of 16 amino acids.

The sequencing used cells cultured in vitro, collected from a patient treated with pembrolizumab. The clonotype comes from an adult with mismatch repair-deficient cancer. V gene TRBV19 combines with J gene TRBJ2-1; weak D call: TRBD2 (6 bases). In nucleotides, the CDR3 is TGTGCCAGTAGGGAAAGGGCGGGGCCCCTCGGGAATGAGCAGTTCTTC. The encoded protein is CASRERAGPLGNEQFF. Complete variable domain (other parts from reference TRBV19 and TRBJ2-1): DGGITQSPKYLFRKEGQNVTLSCEQNLNHDAMYWYRQDPGQGLRLIYYSQIVNDFQKGDIAEGYSVSREKKESFPLTVTSAQKNPTAFYLCASRERAGPLGNEQFFGPGTRLTVL.